The rows below give T cell receptor beta chains drawn from one sample of a study of shared T cell receptors in the human thymus. TCRdb's copy holds only in-frame clones and misses some; the assay was immunoSEQ multiplex PCR. This table has hundreds of thousands of clones, 88% appearing once. These data were also reused for a study on human thymus T cells.

The sample taken for sequencing was thymocytes. These receptors were collected from a boy in the first two years of life with a congenital heart defect. The CDR3 runs from the conserved cysteine through the conserved F or W. The order of the fields is CDR3 DNA, CDR3 protein, clone size, D gene, J gene, V gene, CDR3 length. D genes are given only for firm matches. Expanded clones get a size class; other rows say once, few or many, or leave the size out.

cdr3_nt: TGTGCCAGCAGCTCCCGTAATGAAAAACTGTTTTTT; cdr3_aa: CASSSRNEKLFF; clone_size: once; d_call: -; j_call: TRBJ1-4; v_call: TRBV13; cdr3_length: 12
cdr3_nt: TGTGCCAGCAGTTTACCGCCCGGAGCCTACAATGAGCAGTTCTTC; cdr3_aa: CASSLPPGAYNEQFF; clone_size: -; d_call: -; j_call: TRBJ2-1; v_call: TRBV27; cdr3_length: 15
cdr3_nt: TGCGCCAGCAGCCAAGATAGAAGGTCGGGGGCCAAAAACATTCAGTACTTC; cdr3_aa: CASSQDRRSGAKNIQYF; clone_size: -; d_call: -; j_call: TRBJ2-4; v_call: TRBV4-3; cdr3_length: 17
cdr3_nt: TGTGCCAGCAGTTCGACCGGGACTAGCGGGAGGGCCGCAGATACGCAGTATTTT; cdr3_aa: CASSSTGTSGRAADTQYF; clone_size: -; d_call: TRBD2; j_call: TRBJ2-3; v_call: TRBV28; cdr3_length: 18
cdr3_nt: TGCGCCAGCAGCCAAGCGGCAACAGGGGGATGGTATGGCTACACCTTC; cdr3_aa: CASSQAATGGWYGYTF; clone_size: -; d_call: TRBD1; j_call: TRBJ1-2; v_call: TRBV4-3; cdr3_length: 16
cdr3_nt: TGCGCCAGCAGCCCGGTGGGACAGGAGTTGAACACTGAAGCTTTCTTT; cdr3_aa: CASSPVGQELNTEAFF; clone_size: -; d_call: TRBD1; j_call: TRBJ1-1; v_call: TRBV5-1; cdr3_length: 16
cdr3_nt: TGCGCCAGCAGCCAGGCGGGGTTCGGGGAGCTGTTTTTT; cdr3_aa: CASSQAGFGELFF; clone_size: -; d_call: -; j_call: TRBJ2-2; v_call: TRBV4-1; cdr3_length: 13
cdr3_nt: TGTGCCAGCAGCTTAGGTATAGCGTGGCGGGAAAATGAAAAACTGTTTTTT; cdr3_aa: CASSLGIAWRENEKLFF; clone_size: -; d_call: -; j_call: TRBJ1-4; v_call: TRBV11-3; cdr3_length: 17
cdr3_nt: TGCGCCAGCAGCCAAGAGGACAGGGCGAGCTATGGCTACACCTTC; cdr3_aa: CASSQEDRASYGYTF; clone_size: -; d_call: TRBD1; j_call: TRBJ1-2; v_call: TRBV4-3; cdr3_length: 15
cdr3_nt: TGCGCCAGCAGCTTAAACAGGTCCTATGGCTACACCTTC; cdr3_aa: CASSLNRSYGYTF; clone_size: once; d_call: -; j_call: TRBJ1-2; v_call: TRBV5-1; cdr3_length: 13
cdr3_nt: TGTGCCAGCAGCCAAGAGGTCCAGTACAATGAGCAGTTCTTC; cdr3_aa: CASSQEVQYNEQFF; clone_size: -; d_call: -; j_call: TRBJ2-1; v_call: TRBV4-2; cdr3_length: 14
cdr3_nt: TGTGCCAGCAGTTTAAAGGTAGCGGGAAGGAGGAATGAGCAGTTCTTC; cdr3_aa: CASSLKVAGRRNEQFF; clone_size: -; d_call: TRBD2; j_call: TRBJ2-1; v_call: TRBV27; cdr3_length: 16
cdr3_nt: TGCGCCAGCAGCCAAGGACTAGCGGGAGCTTTGGACAATGAGCAGTTCTTC; cdr3_aa: CASSQGLAGALDNEQFF; clone_size: -; d_call: TRBD2; j_call: TRBJ2-1; v_call: TRBV4-1; cdr3_length: 17
cdr3_nt: TGTGCCAGCAGCTTCCCACAGGGCGACTACGAGCAGTACTTC; cdr3_aa: CASSFPQGDYEQYF; clone_size: -; d_call: -; j_call: TRBJ2-7; v_call: TRBV5-6; cdr3_length: 14
cdr3_nt: TGTGCCAGTACTCTGGCCCCGAACACTGAAGCTTTCTTT; cdr3_aa: CASTLAPNTEAFF; clone_size: few; d_call: -; j_call: TRBJ1-1; v_call: TRBV19; cdr3_length: 13
cdr3_nt: TGTGCCAGCAGTTCCGGGGACAGCCCGTTACCGGGCGAGCAGTACTTC; cdr3_aa: CASSSGDSPLPGEQYF; clone_size: -; d_call: TRBD1; j_call: TRBJ2-7; v_call: TRBV27; cdr3_length: 16
cdr3_nt: TGTGCCAGCAGTTCCCCCGGGACAGGAAGCACAGATACGCAGTATTTT; cdr3_aa: CASSSPGTGSTDTQYF; clone_size: -; d_call: TRBD1; j_call: TRBJ2-3; v_call: TRBV6-7; cdr3_length: 16
cdr3_nt: TGTGCCAGCAGTGAACTGGGGGGGCACCCCTACGAGCAGTACTTC; cdr3_aa: CASSELGGHPYEQYF; clone_size: -; d_call: -; j_call: TRBJ2-7; v_call: TRBV6-1; cdr3_length: 15
cdr3_nt: TGTGCCTGGAGTGTATTATCGAGCTATGGCTACACCTTC; cdr3_aa: CAWSVLSSYGYTF; clone_size: -; d_call: -; j_call: TRBJ1-2; v_call: TRBV30; cdr3_length: 13
cdr3_nt: TGTGCCAGTAGTATGGGGGCGAGGGGTTCAGGGGGCAGGAATGGAGGCTACACCTTC; cdr3_aa: CASSMGARGSGGRNGGYTF; clone_size: -; d_call: TRBD1; j_call: TRBJ1-2; v_call: TRBV19; cdr3_length: 19
cdr3_nt: TGCGCCAGCAGCCCGAGGGGAAGCGGGAAAGCTTACAATGAGCAGTTCTTC; cdr3_aa: CASSPRGSGKAYNEQFF; clone_size: -; d_call: TRBD2; j_call: TRBJ2-1; v_call: TRBV5-1; cdr3_length: 17
cdr3_nt: TGTGCCAGCAGCTTAGCGGGACTCCCATCCTACAATGAGCAGTTCTTC; cdr3_aa: CASSLAGLPSYNEQFF; clone_size: -; d_call: -; j_call: TRBJ2-1; v_call: TRBV7-2; cdr3_length: 16